Only a few counts were recorded for the clone carrying this T cell receptor beta chain. Its antigen is as yet unknown. In the PCR, 60 Vbeta and 13 Jbeta primers were used. Profiling relied on immunoSEQ multiplex PCR, and the TCRdb table lists in-frame clones only, not all of them. The sample lists 100,000 to 150,000 clones; around 78% were seen once. This specimen belongs to a study of cytomegalovirus exposure and HLA in healthy donors. This CDR3 is built from 15 residues. Germline loops: CDR1 SNHLY, CDR2 FYNNEI. The J segment lost 1 base and the V segment lost 7 bases, leaving 8 bases of the junction unmatched. Broader study findings: In a later analysis, common viral pathogens appeared linked to several of the most significant clusters. Later genetic work tied a missense DCLRE1C variant to beta-chain V and J trimming. Within an earlier analysis, most TCR beta V segments proved productive either about 87% or about 30% of the time.

The TCR was taken from a man between 50 and 59 years old in good health and CMV-seronegative. Sequenced sample: PBMCs. J is TRBJ2-7 and V is TRBV2, with 9 bases identical to TRBD1. The DNA of the CDR3 is TGTGCCAGCATCCTCCGGGACAGGGCTTCCTACGAGCAGTACTTC. It encodes CASILRDRASYEQYF.